Described below is a single TCR beta chain sequence and its context. Its antigen is still unknown. The data are from a study of shared clonotypes between healthy human individuals. Across the study: Researchers drew samples from two women and three men aged 18 to 49.

Overall study findings and caveats: Non-shared clonotypes showed lower generation probabilities than clonotypes common to all four donors. Of the naive CD4 clonotypes, approximately 5% were shared across a few donors.

The V and J ends lost 2 bases and 10 bases respectively, with 12 bases between them. This CDR3 is 13 amino acids long. Per germline, CDR1 SGHNT and CDR2 YYREEE (reference sequence). Measured with immunoSEQ multiplex PCR; TCRdb has only the in-frame clones, and not every one. Of a few million clones in the sample, around 94% were seen once. Sample: naive CD4+ T cells sorted from blood. Subset defined: CD45RA+ positively selected. This rearrangement joins TRBV5-4 to TRBJ2-2; perhaps TRBD2 as D (7 bases). This sequence originates from a man younger than 35 in good health. The CDR3 DNA is TGTGCCAGCAGCTTACAGGGAGGGCCGGAGCTGTTTTTT. Protein product: CASSLQGGPELFF.